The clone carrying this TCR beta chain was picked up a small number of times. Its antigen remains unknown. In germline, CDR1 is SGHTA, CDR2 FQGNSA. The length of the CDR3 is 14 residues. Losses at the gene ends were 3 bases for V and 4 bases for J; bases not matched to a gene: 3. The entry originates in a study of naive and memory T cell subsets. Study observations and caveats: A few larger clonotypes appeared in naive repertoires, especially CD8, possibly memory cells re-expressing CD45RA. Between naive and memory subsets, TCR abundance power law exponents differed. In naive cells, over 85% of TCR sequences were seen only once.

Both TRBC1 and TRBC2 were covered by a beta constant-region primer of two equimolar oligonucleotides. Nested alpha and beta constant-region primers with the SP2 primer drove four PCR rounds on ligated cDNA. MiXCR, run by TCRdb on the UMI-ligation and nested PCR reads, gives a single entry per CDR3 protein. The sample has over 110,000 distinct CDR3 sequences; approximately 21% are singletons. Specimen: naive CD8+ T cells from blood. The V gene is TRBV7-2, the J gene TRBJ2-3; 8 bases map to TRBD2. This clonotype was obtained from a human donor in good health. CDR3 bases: TGTGCCAGCAGCTTTGGGCGGGAGGCAGATACGCAGTATTTT. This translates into CASSFGREADTQYF.